Presented here are 27 T cell receptor beta chains from one specimen sequenced in a study of long-term antiretroviral therapy in people with HIV. This was the immunoSEQ v3.0 assay at survey level. Here immunoSEQ multiplex PCR was the method, and the copy in TCRdb shows in-frame clones only, minus some. Of some 20,000 clones in the sample, roughly nine tenths were seen once. The sequenced sample was unsorted PBMCs, obtained about 4.1 years before starting antiretroviral therapy. These receptors originate from a woman aged 25 to 45 with HIV.

J is TRBJ2-7 and V is TRBV7-9; D is undetermined. Germline CDR1 reads SEHNR; CDR2 reads FQNEAQ (reference sequence). The V end was cut by 0 bases, the J end by 2 bases, with 2 bases between. The CDR3 spans 12 residues. The CDR3 nucleotides read TGTGCCAGCAGCTTAGCCCCCTACGAGCAGTACTTC. Translating it yields CASSLAPYEQYF. Full variable domain (missing parts from reference TRBV7-9 and TRBJ2-7): DTGVSQNPRHKITKRGQNVTFRCDPISEHNRLYWYRQTLGQGPEFLTYFQNEAQLEKSRLLSDRFSAERPKGSFSTLEIQRTEQGDSAMYLCASSLAPYEQYFGPGTRLTVT.

The chain joins TRBV19 to TRBJ2-1; 10 bases are a match to TRBD2. Trimming took 5 bases from V and 0 from J; bases not matched to a gene: 10. CDR3 length: 18 amino acids. Germline V lookup: CDR1 LNHDA, CDR2 SQIVND (reference sequence). The CDR3 sequence is CASSSALAGPSSYNEQFF. The CDR3 nucleotides are TGTGCCAGTAGTTCGGCACTAGCGGGGCCGAGCTCCTACAATGAGCAGTTCTTC.

The chain joins TRBV11-3 to TRBJ2-7; the D gene is possibly TRBD1 (6 bases). This CDR3 is 14 amino acids long. Germline-derived CDR1 and CDR2 are SGHNT and YENEEA. The ends were cut back, 3 bases at V and 3 bases at J, with 12 bases in the middle. The CDR3 protein is CASSLTGTNYEQYF. Written as DNA, the CDR3 is TGTGCCAGCAGCTTGACCGGGACAAACTACGAGCAGTACTTC.

The chain joins TRBV5-4 to TRBJ2-1; TRBD2 agrees at 8 bases. This CDR3 is built from 15 residues. Germline values: CDR1 SGHNT, CDR2 YYREEE (reference sequence). Trimming at V came to 2 bases and at J to 10 bases, leaving 11 bases not matched to a gene. The CDR3 DNA is TGTGCCAGCAGCTTTGAGACGGGGGGGCCAGGGGAGCAGTTCTTC. As protein: CASSFETGGPGEQFF. Full variable domain (remainder filled in from reference TRBV5-4 and TRBJ2-1): ETGVTQSPTHLIKTRGQQVTLRCSSQSGHNTVSWYQQALGQGPQFIFQYYREEENGRGNFPPRFSGLQFPNYSSELNVNALELDDSALYLCASSFETGGPGEQFFGPGTRLTVL.

This clone was detected once. The rearrangement joins TRBV2 to TRBJ1-3; D might be TRBD1 (5 bases). V lost 5 bases, J lost 1 base, and 12 bases lay in between. The germline CDR1 and CDR2 sequences are SNHLY and FYNNEI. The CDR3 is 15 residues long. In DNA, the CDR3 is TGTGCCAGCAGTCAGGGTAGTGGTTCTGGAAACACCATATATTTT. Its translation: CASSQGSGSGNTIYF.

The chain carries TRBV27 and TRBJ2-5, with D unresolved. Per the germline V gene, CDR1 is MNHEY and CDR2 is SMNVEV (reference sequence). The CDR3 has 13 residues. V lost 5 bases to trimming and J lost 4 bases, with 11 bases between them. For the CDR3, the DNA is TGTGCCAGCAGTCCCCGCCTAAGAGAGACCCAGTACTTC. It encodes CASSPRLRETQYF.

This clone was counted a single time. The rearrangement joins TRBV9 to TRBJ1-5, with D possibly TRBD1 on 6 matching bases. Trimming left V 6 bases short and J 3 bases short, with 16 bases between. The CDR3 length is 15 residues. The germline V gene has CDR1 SGDLS and CDR2 YYNGEE. The CDR3 DNA is TGTGCCAGCAACTCCGTGGGACACCCCAATCAGCCCCAGCATTTT. The encoded protein is CASNSVGHPNQPQHF.

The CDR3 nucleotides are TGTGCCAGCAGGTTACAGGGGATGGATGGCTACACCTTC. Residues: CASRLQGMDGYTF. The chain uses TRBV7-9 and TRBJ1-2, with 7 bases aligning to TRBD1. With 6 bases clipped from V and 6 bases from J, the junction kept 7 bases outside the gene matches. The CDR3 is 13 amino acids. Germline V gene sequence: CDR1 SEHNR, CDR2 FQNEAQ (reference sequence).

The V call is TRBV9, the J call TRBJ1-3; D ambiguous. V lost 2 bases and J 0 bases, leaving 9 bases between the germline ends. Per germline, CDR1 SGDLS and CDR2 YYNGEE. There are 15 residues in the CDR3. CDR3 nucleotide sequence: TGTGCCAGCAGCGTTGGAACCACCTCTGGAAACACCATATATTTT. It translates to CASSVGTTSGNTIYF.

V and J are TRBV5-8 and TRBJ2-1; the match to TRBD1 covers 10 bases. Trimming at V came to 4 bases and at J to 3 bases, leaving 4 bases not matched to a gene. The CDR3 spans 15 residues. CDR1 is SGHTS and CDR2 is YDEGEE in the germline V gene. The CDR3 loop reads CASSRGTGVYNEQFF. The CDR3 DNA reads as TGTGCCAGCAGCAGGGGGACAGGGGTCTACAATGAGCAGTTCTTC.

There are a few counts of this clone. The chain uses TRBV9 and TRBJ1-4, with D tentatively TRBD1 (5 bases). The CDR3 extends over 14 amino acids. Germline CDR1 is SGDLS and CDR2 is YYNGEE. Trimming took off 2 bases at V and 6 bases at J, with 11 bases between the two ends. The CDR3 DNA is TGTGCCAGCAGCGTGGGGACGGTGCATGAAAAACTGTTTTTT. It is translated as CASSVGTVHEKLFF.

The chain has TRBV29-1 and TRBJ1-2; 9 positions match TRBD1. The CDR3 runs 13 residues. Trimming cost V 4 bases and J 5 bases; bases outside gene matches: 5. The germline gives CDR1 SQVTM, CDR2 ANQGSEA. The CDR3 loop is CSVVQGAGYGYTF. The CDR3 DNA is TGCAGCGTTGTACAGGGGGCTGGATATGGCTACACCTTC.

The gene calls are TRBV4-1 and TRBJ2-7; D unclear. The CDR3 extends over 15 amino acids. Germline assignment: CDR1 MGHRA and CDR2 YSYEKL. Between the trimmed V and J ends, which lost 0 bases and 3 bases, there was a span of 12 bases. CDR3: CASSQDSDFNYEQYF. The CDR3 region has the DNA TGCGCCAGCAGCCAAGATAGTGACTTCAACTACGAGCAGTACTTC.

J is TRBJ2-1 and V is TRBV6-4, with TRBD1 matching over 8 bases. V was pared by 5 bases and J by 7 bases, with 10 bases of the junction left unmatched. CDR1 is MRHNA, CDR2 SNTAGT, per germline. The CDR3 runs to 15 residues. In DNA, the CDR3 is TGTGCCAGCAGTAAGGGTCCGCGACAGGGGAATGAGCAGTTCTTC. Residues: CASSKGPRQGNEQFF.

The chain links TRBV2 to TRBJ1-2, with 7 bases lining up with TRBD1. Germline V gene data show CDR1 as SNHLY and CDR2 as FYNNEI. The V segment lost 9 bases and the J segment 4 bases; nucleotides outside the gene matches: 5. This CDR3 comprises 12 residues. CDR3 residues: CASQGELYGYTF. In nucleotides, the CDR3 is TGTGCCAGTCAGGGGGAACTCTATGGCTACACCTTC.

V and J are TRBV5-8 and TRBJ2-7; perhaps D is TRBD1 or TRBD2 (6 bases each). This CDR3 comprises 14 residues. Trimming removed 1 base at V and 9 bases at J, with 17 bases between. CDR1 and CDR2 (germline): SGHTS, YDEGEE. CDR3 nucleotides: TGTGCCAGCAGCTTGTCTGCGGGGAAGGGGGGGCAGTACTTC. It yields the protein CASSLSAGKGGQYF.

This chain uses TRBV29-1 with TRBJ2-7, with D tentatively TRBD1 (5 bases). CDR3 length equals 12 residues. Germline V lookup: CDR1 SQVTM, CDR2 ANQGSEA. V was pared by 4 bases and J by 1 base, with 8 bases between. CDR3 bases: TGCAGCGTTGTTACAGGATCCTACGAGCAGTACTTC. Translating gives CSVVTGSYEQYF.

This clone was detected only a few times. V and J are TRBV27 and TRBJ2-7; D ambiguous. The CDR3 runs 14 residues. Deletions cut 5 bases from V and 3 bases from J, with 14 bases between. The germline V gene has CDR1 MNHEY and CDR2 SMNVEV (reference sequence). In nucleotides, the CDR3 is TGTGCCAGCAGTCCTTCCCCAAACTACTACGAGCAGTACTTC. Protein product: CASSPSPNYYEQYF.

The rearrangement uses TRBV7-9 and TRBJ2-7, with 9 bases matching TRBD1. There are 16 residues in the CDR3. CDR1 is SEHNR and CDR2 is FQNEAQ in the germline V gene (reference sequence). Trimming removed 4 bases from V and 1 base from J; junction bases left unmatched: 8. CDR3 DNA: TGTGCCAGCAGCTCAAGACCGGGACAGGGATCCTACGAGCAGTACTTC. This sequence encodes CASSSRPGQGSYEQYF.

This chain connects TRBV19 to TRBJ1-1; D not certain. Trimming shortened V by 4 bases and J by 3 bases, and 3 bases separated the two germline ends. Germline V gene sequence: CDR1 LNHDA, CDR2 SQIVND (reference sequence). This CDR3 contains 11 residues. CDR3 bases: TGTGCCAGTAGTAAATACACTGAAGCTTTCTTT. It specifies CASSKYTEAFF.

This sequence joins TRBV13 and TRBJ1-6; the D gene is possibly TRBD1 (5 bases). The CDR3 consists of 17 residues. The germline gives CDR1 PRHDT, CDR2 FYEKMQ (reference sequence). The V and J ends lost 8 bases and 3 bases respectively, with 20 bases between them. CDR3 in DNA: TGTGCCAGCCGGGTGGGGCGGGGGAATAACTATAATTCACCCCTCCACTTT. Translated: CASRVGRGNNYNSPLHF.

V and J are TRBV7-8 and TRBJ2-3; TRBD1 is a possible D gene (6 bases). This CDR3 has 13 residues. The V gene's germline CDR1 is SGHVS and CDR2 FQNEAQ. Trimming pared 10 bases from V and 4 bases from J, leaving 15 bases between. As DNA, the CDR3 is TGTGCCACTTCGACAGGAAGGTCAGATACGCAGTATTTT. Translated: CATSTGRSDTQYF.

J is TRBJ1-2 and V is TRBV5-4, with D possibly being TRBD1 (5 bases). Trimming stripped 0 bases from V and 4 bases from J, with 10 bases between. The germline V gene has CDR1 SGHNT and CDR2 YYREEE (reference sequence). The CDR3 is 14 residues long. The CDR3 here is CASSLDQGAYGYTF. The CDR3 nucleotides read TGTGCCAGCAGCTTGGATCAAGGGGCCTATGGCTACACCTTC. The variable domain in full, completed from reference TRBV5-4 and TRBJ1-2, reads ETGVTQSPTHLIKTRGQQVTLRCSSQSGHNTVSWYQQALGQGPQFIFQYYREEENGRGNFPPRFSGLQFPNYSSELNVNALELDDSALYLCASSLDQGAYGYTFGSGTRLTVV.

This clone appeared a few times. V usage is TRBV6-1 and J usage is TRBJ2-1; TRBD2 matches at 7 bases. CDR1 and CDR2 from the germline V gene are MNHNS and SASEGT. V dropped 3 bases and J dropped 2; count of bases not matched to a gene: 4. There are 15 residues in the CDR3. CDR3 residues: CASSDGGLTYNEQFF. The CDR3 region has the DNA TGTGCCAGCAGTGACGGGGGGTTAACCTACAATGAGCAGTTCTTC.

The chain combines TRBV5-6 with TRBJ2-2; 12 nucleotides agree with TRBD2. J was trimmed by 2 bases and V by 4 bases; bases with no gene match: 3. Germline CDR1 is SGHDT and CDR2 is YYEEEE. The CDR3 has 16 residues. In DNA form, the CDR3 reads TGTGCCAGCAGCATACTAGCGGGGGGCAACACCGGGGAGCTGTTTTTT. Translated, it gives CASSILAGGNTGELFF.

CDR3 loop: CASSERDRTSGNTIYF. DNA for the CDR3: TGTGCCAGCAGTGAACGCGACAGGACCTCTGGAAACACCATATATTTT. The chain employs TRBV2 and TRBJ1-3, with TRBD1 as a possible D gene (6 bases). This CDR3 has 16 amino acids. V shed 2 bases and J shed 0 bases, with 11 bases lying between them. CDR1 SNHLY and CDR2 FYNNEI come from the germline V gene.

CDR3 amino acids: CASSEYGEQFF. CDR3 nucleotide sequence: TGTGCCAGCAGTGAATACGGGGAGCAGTTCTTC. V usage is TRBV6-1 and J usage is TRBJ2-1; D remains unclear. This CDR3 spans 11 amino acids. Deletions cut 2 bases from V and 10 bases from J, with 6 bases between. From germline, CDR1 is MNHNS and CDR2 SASEGT.